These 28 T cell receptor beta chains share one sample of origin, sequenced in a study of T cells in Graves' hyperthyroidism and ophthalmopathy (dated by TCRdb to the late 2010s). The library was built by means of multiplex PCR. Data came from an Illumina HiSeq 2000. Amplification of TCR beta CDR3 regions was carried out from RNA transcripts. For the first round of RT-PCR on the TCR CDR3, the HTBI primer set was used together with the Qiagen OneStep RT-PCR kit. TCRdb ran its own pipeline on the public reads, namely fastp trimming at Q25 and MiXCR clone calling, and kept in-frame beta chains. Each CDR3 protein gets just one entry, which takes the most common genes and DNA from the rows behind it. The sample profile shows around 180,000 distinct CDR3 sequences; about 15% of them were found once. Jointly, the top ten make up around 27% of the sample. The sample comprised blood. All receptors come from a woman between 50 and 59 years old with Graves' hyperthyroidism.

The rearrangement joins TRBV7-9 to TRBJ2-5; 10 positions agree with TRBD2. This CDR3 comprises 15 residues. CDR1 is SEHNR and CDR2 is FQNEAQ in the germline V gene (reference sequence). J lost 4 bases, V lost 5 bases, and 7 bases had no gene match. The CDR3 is CASSLSSGGRETQYF. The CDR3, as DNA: TGTGCCAGCAGCCTCTCTAGCGGGGGTAGAGAGACCCAGTACTTC.

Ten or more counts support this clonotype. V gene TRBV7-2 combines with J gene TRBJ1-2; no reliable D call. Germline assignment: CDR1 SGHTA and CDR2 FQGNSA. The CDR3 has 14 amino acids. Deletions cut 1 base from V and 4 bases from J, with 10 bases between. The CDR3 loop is CASSLVGTSYGYTF. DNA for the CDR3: TGTGCCAGCAGCTTAGTCGGCACCTCCTATGGCTACACCTTC.

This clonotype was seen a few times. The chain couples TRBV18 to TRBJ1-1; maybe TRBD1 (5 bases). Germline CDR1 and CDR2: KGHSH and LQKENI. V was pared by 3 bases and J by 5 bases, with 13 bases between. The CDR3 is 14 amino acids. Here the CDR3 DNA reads TGTGCCAGCTCACCGGGAGGGGTTGGGACTGAAGCTTTCTTT. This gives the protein CASSPGGVGTEAFF.

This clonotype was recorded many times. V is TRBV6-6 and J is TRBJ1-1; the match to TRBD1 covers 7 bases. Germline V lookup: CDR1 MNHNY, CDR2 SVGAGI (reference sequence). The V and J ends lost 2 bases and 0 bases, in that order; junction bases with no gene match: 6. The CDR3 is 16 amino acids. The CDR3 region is CASSYPRQGLNTEAFF. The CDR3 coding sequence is TGTGCCAGCAGTTACCCCCGACAGGGACTGAACACTGAAGCTTTCTTT.

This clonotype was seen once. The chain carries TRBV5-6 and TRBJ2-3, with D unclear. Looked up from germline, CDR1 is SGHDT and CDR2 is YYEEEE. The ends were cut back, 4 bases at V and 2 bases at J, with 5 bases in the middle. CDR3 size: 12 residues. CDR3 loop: CASSGNTDTQYF. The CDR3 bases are TGTGCCAGCAGCGGTAACACAGATACGCAGTATTTT.

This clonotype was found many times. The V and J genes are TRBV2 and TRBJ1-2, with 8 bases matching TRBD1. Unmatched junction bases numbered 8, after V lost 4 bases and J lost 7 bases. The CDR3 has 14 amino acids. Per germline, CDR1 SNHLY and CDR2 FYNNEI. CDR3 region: CASSASRGPAGYTF. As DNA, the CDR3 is TGTGCCAGCAGTGCCTCCAGGGGGCCGGCTGGCTACACCTTC.

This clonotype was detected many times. CDR3: CASKGAYQGTDTQYF. The CDR3 DNA reads as TGTGCCAGCAAGGGGGCATACCAAGGCACAGATACGCAGTATTTT. This chain joins TRBV2 and TRBJ2-3; 7 bases are shared with TRBD1. Germline V gene data show CDR1 as SNHLY and CDR2 as FYNNEI. V dropped 7 bases and J dropped 1; count of bases not matched to a gene: 8. The CDR3 runs 15 residues.

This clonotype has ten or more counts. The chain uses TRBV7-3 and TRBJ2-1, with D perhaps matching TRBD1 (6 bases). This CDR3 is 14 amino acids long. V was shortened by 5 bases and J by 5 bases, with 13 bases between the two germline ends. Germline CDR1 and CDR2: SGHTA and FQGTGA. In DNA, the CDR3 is TGTGCCAGCAGCCCGGCTAGGACAGACAATGAGCAGTTCTTC. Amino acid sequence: CASSPARTDNEQFF.

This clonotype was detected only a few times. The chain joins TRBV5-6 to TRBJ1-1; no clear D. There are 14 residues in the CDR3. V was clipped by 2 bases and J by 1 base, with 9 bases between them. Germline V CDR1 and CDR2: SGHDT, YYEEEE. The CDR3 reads CASSLGFKNTEAFF. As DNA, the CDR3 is TGTGCCAGCAGCTTAGGATTCAAGAACACTGAAGCTTTCTTT.

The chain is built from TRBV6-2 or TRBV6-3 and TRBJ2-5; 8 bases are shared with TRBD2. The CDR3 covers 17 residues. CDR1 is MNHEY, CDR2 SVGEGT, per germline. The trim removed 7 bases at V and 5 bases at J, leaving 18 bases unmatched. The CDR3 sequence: CASTAGRGTLMMETQYF. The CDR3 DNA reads TGTGCCAGCACTGCCGGGAGGGGGACATTGATGATGGAGACCCAGTACTTC.

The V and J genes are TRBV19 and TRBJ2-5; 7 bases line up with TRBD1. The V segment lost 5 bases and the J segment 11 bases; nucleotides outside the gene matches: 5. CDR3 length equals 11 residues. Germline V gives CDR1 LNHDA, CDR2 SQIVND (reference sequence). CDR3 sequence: CASSDRALQYF. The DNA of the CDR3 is TGTGCCAGTAGTGACAGGGCTTTACAGTACTTC.

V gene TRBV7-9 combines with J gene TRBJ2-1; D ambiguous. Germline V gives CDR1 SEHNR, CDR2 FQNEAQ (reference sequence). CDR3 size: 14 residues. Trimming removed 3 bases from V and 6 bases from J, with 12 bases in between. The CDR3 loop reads CASSLSPIANEQFF. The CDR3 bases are TGTGCCAGCAGCTTGAGTCCAATTGCCAATGAGCAGTTCTTC.

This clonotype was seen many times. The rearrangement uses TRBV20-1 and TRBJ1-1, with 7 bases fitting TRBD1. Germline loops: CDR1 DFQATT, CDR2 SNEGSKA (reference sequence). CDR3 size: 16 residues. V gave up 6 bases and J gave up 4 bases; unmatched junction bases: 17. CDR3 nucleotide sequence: TGCAGTGCCCCCCGAGACAGGGACCCGTCATTCACTGAAGCTTTCTTT. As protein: CSAPRDRDPSFTEAFF.

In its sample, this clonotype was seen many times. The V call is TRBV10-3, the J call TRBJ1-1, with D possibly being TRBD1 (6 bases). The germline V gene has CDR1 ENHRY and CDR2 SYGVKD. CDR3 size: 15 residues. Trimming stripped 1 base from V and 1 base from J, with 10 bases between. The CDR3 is CAISEWGGSNTEAFF. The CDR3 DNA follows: TGTGCCATCAGTGAGTGGGGGGGCTCGAACACTGAAGCTTTCTTT.

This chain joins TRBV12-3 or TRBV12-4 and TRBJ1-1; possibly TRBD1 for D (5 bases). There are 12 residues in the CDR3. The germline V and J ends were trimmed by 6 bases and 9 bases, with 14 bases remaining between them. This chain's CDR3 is CASRQGTAKAFF. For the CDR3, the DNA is TGTGCCAGCAGACAAGGGACGGCGAAAGCTTTCTTT.

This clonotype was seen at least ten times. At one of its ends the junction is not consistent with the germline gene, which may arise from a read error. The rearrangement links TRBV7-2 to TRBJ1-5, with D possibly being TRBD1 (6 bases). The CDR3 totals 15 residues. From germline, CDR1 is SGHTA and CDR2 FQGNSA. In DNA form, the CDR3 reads TGTGCCAGCAGCTTAGGTGTATGGGGGCTTCAGCCCCGGCATTTT. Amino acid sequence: CASSLGVWGLQPRHF.

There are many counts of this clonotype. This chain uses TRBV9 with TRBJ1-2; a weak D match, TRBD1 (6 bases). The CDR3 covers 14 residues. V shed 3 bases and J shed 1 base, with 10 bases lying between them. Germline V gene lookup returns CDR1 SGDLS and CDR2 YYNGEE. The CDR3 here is CASSGAGVNYGYTF. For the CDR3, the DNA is TGTGCCAGCAGCGGGGCAGGGGTTAACTATGGCTACACCTTC.

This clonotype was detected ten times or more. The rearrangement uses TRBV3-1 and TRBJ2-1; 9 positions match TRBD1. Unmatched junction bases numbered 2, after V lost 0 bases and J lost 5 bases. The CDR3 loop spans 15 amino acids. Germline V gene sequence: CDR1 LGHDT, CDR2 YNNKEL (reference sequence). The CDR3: CASSQEGQGHNEQFF. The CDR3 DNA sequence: TGTGCCAGCAGCCAAGAGGGACAGGGCCACAATGAGCAGTTCTTC.

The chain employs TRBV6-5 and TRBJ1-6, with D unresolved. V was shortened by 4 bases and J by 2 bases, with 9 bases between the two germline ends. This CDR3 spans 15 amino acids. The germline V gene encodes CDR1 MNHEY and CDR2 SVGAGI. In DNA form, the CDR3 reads TGTGCCAGCAGTTTTGGGGTCGCCTATAATTCACCCCTCCACTTT. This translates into CASSFGVAYNSPLHF.

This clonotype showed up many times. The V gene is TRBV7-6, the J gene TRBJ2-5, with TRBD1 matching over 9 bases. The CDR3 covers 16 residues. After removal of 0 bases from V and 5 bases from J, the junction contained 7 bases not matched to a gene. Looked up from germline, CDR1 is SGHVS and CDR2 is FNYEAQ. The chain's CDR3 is CASSLARDRVRETQYF. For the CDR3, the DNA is TGTGCCAGCAGCTTAGCGAGGGACAGGGTACGGGAGACCCAGTACTTC.

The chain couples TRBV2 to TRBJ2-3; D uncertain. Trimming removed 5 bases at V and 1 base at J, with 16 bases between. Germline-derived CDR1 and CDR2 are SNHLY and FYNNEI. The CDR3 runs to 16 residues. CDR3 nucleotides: TGTGCCAGCAGTCTAATAGGGCAGATCCGCACAGATACGCAGTATTTT. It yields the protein CASSLIGQIRTDTQYF.

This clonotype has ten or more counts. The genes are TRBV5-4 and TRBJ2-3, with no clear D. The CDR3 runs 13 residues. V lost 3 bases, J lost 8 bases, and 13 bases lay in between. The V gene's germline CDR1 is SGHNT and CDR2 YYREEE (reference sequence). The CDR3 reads CASSSSIGGTQYF. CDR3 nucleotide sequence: TGTGCCAGCAGCTCAAGCATCGGTGGTACGCAGTATTTT.

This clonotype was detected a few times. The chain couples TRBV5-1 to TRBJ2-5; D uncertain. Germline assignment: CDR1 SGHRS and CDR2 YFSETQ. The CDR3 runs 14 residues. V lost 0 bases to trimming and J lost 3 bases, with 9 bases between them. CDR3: CASSLGTAEETQYF. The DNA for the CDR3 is TGCGCCAGCAGCTTGGGAACGGCGGAAGAGACCCAGTACTTC.

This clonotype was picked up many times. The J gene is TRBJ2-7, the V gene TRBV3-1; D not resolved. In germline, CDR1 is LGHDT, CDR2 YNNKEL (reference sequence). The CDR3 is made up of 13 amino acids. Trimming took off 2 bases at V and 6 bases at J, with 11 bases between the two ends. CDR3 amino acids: CASSQNPVSEQYF. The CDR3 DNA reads TGTGCCAGCAGCCAAAACCCCGTTAGCGAGCAGTACTTC.

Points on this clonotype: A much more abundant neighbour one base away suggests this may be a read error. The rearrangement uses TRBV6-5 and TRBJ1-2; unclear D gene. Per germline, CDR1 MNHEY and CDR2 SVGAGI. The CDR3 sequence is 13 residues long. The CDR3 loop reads CTSSYMPGLGYTF. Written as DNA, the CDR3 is TGTACCAGCAGTTACATGCCAGGTCTTGGCTACACCTTC.

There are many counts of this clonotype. The CDR3 is CASRDLTDTQYF. CDR3 sequence (DNA): TGTGCCAGCAGGGACCTCACAGATACGCAGTATTTT. The chain has TRBV5-5 and TRBJ2-3; D unclear. Germline-derived CDR1 and CDR2 are SGHKS and YYEKEE (reference sequence). The CDR3 runs to 12 residues. V gave up 5 bases and J gave up 2 bases, with 6 bases separating them.

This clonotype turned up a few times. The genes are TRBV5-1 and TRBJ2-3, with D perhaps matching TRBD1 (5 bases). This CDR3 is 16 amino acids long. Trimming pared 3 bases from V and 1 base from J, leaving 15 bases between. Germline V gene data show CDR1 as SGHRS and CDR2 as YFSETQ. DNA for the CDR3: TGCGCCAGCAGCTCAAAAACAGGATCTGGCACAGATACGCAGTATTTT. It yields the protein CASSSKTGSGTDTQYF.

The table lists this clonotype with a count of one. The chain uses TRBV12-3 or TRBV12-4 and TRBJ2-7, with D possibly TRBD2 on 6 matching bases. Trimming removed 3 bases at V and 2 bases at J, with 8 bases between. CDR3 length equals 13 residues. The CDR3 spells CASSFLAPYEQYF. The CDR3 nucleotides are TGTGCCAGCAGTTTTCTAGCGCCCTACGAGCAGTACTTC.